The 5 T cell receptor beta chains given below trace back to one sample, sequenced in a study of T cell changes during pregnancy in multiple sclerosis. Clones were sequenced by immunoSEQ multiplex PCR, and TCRdb holds only the in-frame ones, with some missing. The repertoire has 39,000 or so clones, about nine tenths of them found once; the top ten carry under 0.4%. The sample in question was CD4+ T cells from peripheral blood mononuclear cells, obtained after pregnancy. The receptor set was obtained from a female donor in good health, enrolled as a control in a pregnancy study.

The CDR3 region has the DNA TGTGCCAGCAGCTTATTAGGGGTAGCGGAGGTCTACGAGCAGTACTTC. Its protein product is CASSLLGVAEVYEQYF. The V call is TRBV7-2, the J call TRBJ2-7, with a tentative D call TRBD2 (6 bases). There are 16 residues in the CDR3. V was shortened by 2 bases and J by 3 bases, with 17 bases between the two germline ends. Per germline, CDR1 SGHTA and CDR2 FQGNSA.

This clone was picked up one time. The rearrangement joins TRBV9 to TRBJ1-2; 8 bases line up with TRBD1. CDR1 and CDR2 (germline): SGDLS, YYNGEE. CDR3 length: 13 residues. The ends lost 4 bases at V and 8 bases at J; junction bases unmatched: 7. This chain's CDR3 is CASSPTGGRGYTF. The CDR3 region has the DNA TGTGCCAGCAGCCCAACAGGGGGGAGGGGCTACACCTTC.

The chain is built from TRBV7-9 and TRBJ2-5, with 9 bases identical to TRBD2. V shed 2 bases and J 7 bases; nucleotides not matched to a gene: 11. Germline V gives CDR1 SEHNR, CDR2 FQNEAQ (reference sequence). The CDR3 extends over 16 amino acids. CDR3 in amino acids: CASSLIRASGATTQYF. DNA of the CDR3: TGTGCCAGCAGCTTAATTAGGGCTAGCGGGGCGACGACCCAGTACTTC.

The V call is TRBV2, the J call TRBJ2-7, with TRBD1 matching 8 bases. CDR1 SNHLY and CDR2 FYNNEI come from the germline V gene. The trim removed 6 bases at V and 5 bases at J, leaving 9 bases unmatched. This CDR3 spans 14 amino acids. The CDR3 spells CASSDWTGTDEQYF. The CDR3 nucleotides read TGTGCCAGCAGCGATTGGACAGGGACAGACGAGCAGTACTTC.

V gene TRBV5-4 combines with J gene TRBJ1-2; D unresolved. The CDR3 has 13 residues. V was clipped by 10 bases and J by 4 bases, with 17 bases between them. Germline V lookup: CDR1 SGHNT, CDR2 YYREEE (reference sequence). Here the CDR3 reads CASSRKAAYGYTF. CDR3 coding DNA: TGTGCCTCCAGCAGGAAGGCAGCCTATGGCTACACCTTC.